This T cell receptor beta chain was observed in a study of neurological immune-mediated disorders. Study-level background: Multiple sclerosis patients numbered about 35, with roughly 30 relapsing-remitting and 3 secondary progressive. Study results and limitations: The study found no CDR3 amino acid sequences shared by expanded clones across subjects, suggesting private repertoires in all groups. It was HTLV-1-associated myelopathy that showed the most TCR clonal expansion, while multiple sclerosis showed the least, falling below healthy controls.

This clonotype was detected many times. As yet, its antigen is unknown. This CDR3 region has 14 residues. The germline V and J ends were trimmed by 4 bases and 1 base, with 10 bases remaining between them. CDR1 is MNHEY, CDR2 SVGEGT, per germline. Over 170 million TCR-beta sequences from 15-18 subjects came out of each sequencing run. Using its own MiXCR run on the 5' RACE reads, TCRdb lists one record per CDR3 protein. Of about 20,000 distinct CDR3 sequences listed, about 2.6% are singletons. The V call is TRBV6-2 or TRBV6-3, the J call TRBJ2-5; D not certain. The TCR comes from a young woman with multiple sclerosis. Sequenced input: PBMCs. CDR3 nucleotide sequence: TGTGCCAGCAGTTTAGTACGGAGCCAAGAGACCCAGTACTTC. As protein: CASSLVRSQETQYF.